This record looks at one TCR beta chain sequence and its context. This table comes from immunoSEQ multiplex PCR, and its TCRdb copy is limited to in-frame clones, with some not included. The sample contains some 380,000 clones, more than 65% of which appear only once. The V gene lost 3 bases and the J gene lost 4 bases, with 12 bases spanning the gap. The germline V gene encodes CDR1 LNHDA and CDR2 SQIVND (reference sequence). The CDR3 consists of 15 residues. This sample was taken from a study of blood T cell repertoires in COVID-19. Turning to the study itself: From T cells, B-cell-depleted T cells, or PBMCs came the material, which was cDNA or gDNA.

The rearrangement joins TRBV19 to TRBJ1-4; no clear D gene. The receptor's source is a human donor with acute or convalescent COVID-19. The donor label of this sample is uncertain. Sequenced: peripheral blood. The CDR3 protein is CASSIPGVGNEKLFF. Written as DNA, the CDR3 is TGTGCCAGTAGTATCCCCGGGGTTGGTAATGAAAAACTGTTTTTT.